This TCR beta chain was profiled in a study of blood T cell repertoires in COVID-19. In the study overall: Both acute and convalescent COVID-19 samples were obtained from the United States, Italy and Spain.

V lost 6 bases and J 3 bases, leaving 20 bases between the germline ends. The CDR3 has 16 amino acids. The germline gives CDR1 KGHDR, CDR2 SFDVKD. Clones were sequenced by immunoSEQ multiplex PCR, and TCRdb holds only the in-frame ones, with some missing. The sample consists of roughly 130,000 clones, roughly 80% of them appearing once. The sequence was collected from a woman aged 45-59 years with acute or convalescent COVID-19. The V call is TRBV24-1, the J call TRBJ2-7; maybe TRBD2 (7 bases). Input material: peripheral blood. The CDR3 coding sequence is TGTGCCACCAGTTCCCCCTTAGGGGGGGCCGGCTACGAGCAGTACTTC. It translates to CATSSPLGGAGYEQYF.